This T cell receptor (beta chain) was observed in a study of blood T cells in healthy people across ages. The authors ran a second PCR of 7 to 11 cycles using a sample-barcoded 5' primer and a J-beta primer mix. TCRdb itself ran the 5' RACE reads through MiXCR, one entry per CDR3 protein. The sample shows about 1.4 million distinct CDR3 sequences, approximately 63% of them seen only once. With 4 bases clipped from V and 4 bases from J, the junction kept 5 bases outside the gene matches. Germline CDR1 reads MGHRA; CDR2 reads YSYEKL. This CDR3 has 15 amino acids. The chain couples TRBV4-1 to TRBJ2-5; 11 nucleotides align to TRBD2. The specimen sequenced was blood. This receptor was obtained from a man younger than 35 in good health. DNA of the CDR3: TGCGCCAGCAGCCGCGCCACTAGCGGGAGAGAGACCCAGTACTTC. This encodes CASSRATSGRETQYF.